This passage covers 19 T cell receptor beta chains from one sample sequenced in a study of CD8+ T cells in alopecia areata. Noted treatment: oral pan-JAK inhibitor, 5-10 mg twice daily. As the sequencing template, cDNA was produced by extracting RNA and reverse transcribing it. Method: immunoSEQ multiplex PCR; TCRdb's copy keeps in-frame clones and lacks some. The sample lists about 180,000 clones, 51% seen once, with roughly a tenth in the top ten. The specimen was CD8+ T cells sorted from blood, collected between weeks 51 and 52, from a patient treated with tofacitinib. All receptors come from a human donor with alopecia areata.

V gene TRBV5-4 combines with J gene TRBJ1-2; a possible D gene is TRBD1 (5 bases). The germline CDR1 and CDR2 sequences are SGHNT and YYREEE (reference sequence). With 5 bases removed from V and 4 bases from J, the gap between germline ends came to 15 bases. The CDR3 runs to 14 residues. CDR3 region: CASREGPASYGYTF. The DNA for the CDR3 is TGTGCCAGCAGGGAGGGGCCGGCTAGCTATGGCTACACCTTC.

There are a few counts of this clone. CDR3 sequence reads: CASSRYGTAQETQYF. The CDR3 DNA is TGCGCCAGCAGCCGGTACGGGACAGCCCAAGAGACCCAGTACTTC. This sequence joins TRBV5-1 and TRBJ2-5, with 7 positions matching TRBD1. Germline assignment: CDR1 SGHRS and CDR2 YFSETQ. The CDR3 covers 15 residues. V lost 4 bases to trimming and J lost 1 base; unmatched junction nucleotides: 7.

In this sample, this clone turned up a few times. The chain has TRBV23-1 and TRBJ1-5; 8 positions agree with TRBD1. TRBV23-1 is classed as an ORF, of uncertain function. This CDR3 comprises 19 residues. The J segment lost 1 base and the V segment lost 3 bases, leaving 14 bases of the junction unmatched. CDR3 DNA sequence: TGCGCCAGCAGTCACCCGAGGGACAGGCCTAACCAAAGCAATCAGCCCCAGCATTTT. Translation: CASSHPRDRPNQSNQPQHF.

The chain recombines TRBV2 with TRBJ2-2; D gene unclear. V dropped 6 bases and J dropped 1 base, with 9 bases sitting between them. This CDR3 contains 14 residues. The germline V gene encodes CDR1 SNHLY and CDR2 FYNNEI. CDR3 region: CASSFPRNTGELFF. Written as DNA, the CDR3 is TGTGCCAGCAGCTTCCCTCGGAACACCGGGGAGCTGTTTTTT.

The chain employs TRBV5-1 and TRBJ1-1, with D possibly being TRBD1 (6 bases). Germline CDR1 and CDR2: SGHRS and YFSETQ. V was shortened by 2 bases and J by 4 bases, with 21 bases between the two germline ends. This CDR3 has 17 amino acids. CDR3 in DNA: TGCGCCAGCAGCTTCGGATATTCACAGGGTGGAGTCACTGAAGCTTTCTTT. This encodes CASSFGYSQGGVTEAFF.

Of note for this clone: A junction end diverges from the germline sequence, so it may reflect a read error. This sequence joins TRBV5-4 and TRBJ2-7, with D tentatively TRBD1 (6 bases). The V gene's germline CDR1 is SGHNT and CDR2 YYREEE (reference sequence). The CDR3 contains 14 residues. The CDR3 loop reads CASSPFRGAYGQYF. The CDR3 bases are TGTGCCAGCAGCCCTTTCAGGGGCGCCTACGGGCAGTACTTC.

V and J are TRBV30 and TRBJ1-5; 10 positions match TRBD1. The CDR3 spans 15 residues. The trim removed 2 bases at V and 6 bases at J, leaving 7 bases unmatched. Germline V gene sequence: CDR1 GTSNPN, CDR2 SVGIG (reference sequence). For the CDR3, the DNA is TGTGCCTGGAGTACGGGACAGGGGATTGGTCAGCCCCAGCATTTT. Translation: CAWSTGQGIGQPQHF.

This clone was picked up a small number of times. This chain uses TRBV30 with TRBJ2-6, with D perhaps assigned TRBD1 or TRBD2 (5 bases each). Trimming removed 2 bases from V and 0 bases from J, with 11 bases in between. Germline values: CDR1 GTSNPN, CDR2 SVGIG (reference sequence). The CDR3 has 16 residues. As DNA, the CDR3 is TGTGCCTGGAGTCAGAGGGGCATCTCTGGGGCCAACGTCCTGACTTTC. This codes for CAWSQRGISGANVLTF.

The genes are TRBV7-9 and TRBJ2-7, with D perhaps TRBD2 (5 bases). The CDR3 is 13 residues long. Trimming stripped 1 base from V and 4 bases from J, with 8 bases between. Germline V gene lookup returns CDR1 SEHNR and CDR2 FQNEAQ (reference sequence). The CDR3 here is CASSLGRDYEQYF. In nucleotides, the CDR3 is TGTGCCAGCAGCTTAGGTCGGGATTACGAGCAGTACTTC.

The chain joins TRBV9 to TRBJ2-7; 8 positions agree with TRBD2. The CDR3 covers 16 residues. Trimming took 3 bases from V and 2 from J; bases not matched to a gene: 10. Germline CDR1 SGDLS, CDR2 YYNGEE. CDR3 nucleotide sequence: TGTGCCAGCAGCGGAGGTGCGGGGGGCCCCACCTACGAGCAGTACTTC. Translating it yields CASSGGAGGPTYEQYF.

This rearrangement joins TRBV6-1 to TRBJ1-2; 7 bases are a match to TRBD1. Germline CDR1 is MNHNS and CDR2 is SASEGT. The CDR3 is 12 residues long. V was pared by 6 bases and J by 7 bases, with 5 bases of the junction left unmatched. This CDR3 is CASRTTGAGYTF. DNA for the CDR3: TGTGCCAGCAGAACTACAGGGGCTGGCTACACCTTC.

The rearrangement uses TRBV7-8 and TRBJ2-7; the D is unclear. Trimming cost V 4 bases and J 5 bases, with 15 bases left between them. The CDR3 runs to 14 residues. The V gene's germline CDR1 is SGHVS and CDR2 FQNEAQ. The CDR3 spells CASSWTDSNHEQYF. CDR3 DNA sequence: TGTGCCAGCAGCTGGACGGATTCGAACCACGAGCAGTACTTC. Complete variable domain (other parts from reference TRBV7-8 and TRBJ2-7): GAGVSQSPRYKVAKRGQDVALRCDPISGHVSLFWYQQALGQGPEFLTYFQNEAQLDKSGLPSDRFFAERPEGSVSTLKIQRTQQEDSAVYLCASSWTDSNHEQYFGPGTRLTVT.

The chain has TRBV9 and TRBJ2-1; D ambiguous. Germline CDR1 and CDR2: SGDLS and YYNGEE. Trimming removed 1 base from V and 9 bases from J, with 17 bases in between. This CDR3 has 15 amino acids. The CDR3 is CASSVRDLHVGEQFF. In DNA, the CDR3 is TGTGCCAGCAGCGTAAGAGACCTGCATGTTGGTGAGCAGTTCTTC.

The CDR3: CASSLDAGAGTEAFF. The CDR3 DNA reads TGTGCCAGCAGCTTAGACGCGGGGGCTGGTACTGAAGCTTTCTTT. This sequence joins TRBV7-2 and TRBJ1-1; tentatively, D is TRBD1 (6 bases). The V end was cut by 1 base, the J end by 5 bases, with 14 bases between. Germline values: CDR1 SGHTA, CDR2 FQGNSA. The CDR3 is made up of 15 amino acids.

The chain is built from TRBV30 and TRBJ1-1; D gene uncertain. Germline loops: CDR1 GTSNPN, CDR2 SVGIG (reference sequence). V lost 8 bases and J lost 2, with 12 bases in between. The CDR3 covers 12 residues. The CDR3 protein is CALGPRNTEAFF. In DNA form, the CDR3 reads TGTGCCCTAGGACCCAGAAACACTGAAGCTTTCTTT.

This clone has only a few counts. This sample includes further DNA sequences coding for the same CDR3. For the CDR3, the DNA is TGTGCCTGGAGTGGGGGGACGGATCAGCCCCAGCATTTT. Residues: CAWSGGTDQPQHF. The rearrangement links TRBV30 to TRBJ1-5; a weak D match, TRBD1 (5 bases). The germline CDR1 and CDR2 sequences are GTSNPN and SVGIG (reference sequence). Trimming removed 1 base at V and 5 bases at J, with 9 bases between. This CDR3 is built from 13 residues.

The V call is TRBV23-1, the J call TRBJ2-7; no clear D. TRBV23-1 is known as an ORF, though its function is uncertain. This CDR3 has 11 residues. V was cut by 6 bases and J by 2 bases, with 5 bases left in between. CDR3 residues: CASSVTYEQYF. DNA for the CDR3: TGCGCCAGCAGCGTTACCTACGAGCAGTACTTC.

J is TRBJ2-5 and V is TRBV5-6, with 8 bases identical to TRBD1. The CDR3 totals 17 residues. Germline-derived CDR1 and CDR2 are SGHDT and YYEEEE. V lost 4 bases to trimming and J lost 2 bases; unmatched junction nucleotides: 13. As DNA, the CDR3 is TGTGCCAGCAGCCTGTACGCTAGGACAGGGTTACAAGAGACCCAGTACTTC. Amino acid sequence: CASSLYARTGLQETQYF.

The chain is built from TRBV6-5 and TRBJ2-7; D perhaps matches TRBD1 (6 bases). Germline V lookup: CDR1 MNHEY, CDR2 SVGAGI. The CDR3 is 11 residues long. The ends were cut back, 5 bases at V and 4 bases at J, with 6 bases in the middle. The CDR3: CASSTGYEQYF. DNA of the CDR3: TGTGCCAGCAGTACAGGGTACGAGCAGTACTTC.